This TCR beta chain was sequenced for a study of blood T cell repertoires in COVID-19. The wider study: The study drew acute and convalescent COVID-19 samples from the United States, Italy and Spain. Sources were T cells, B-cell-depleted T cells, or PBMCs; the material itself was cDNA or gDNA.

In the study's own analysis: By means of reference gene primer amplification, nucleated cell counts were estimated. Assay: immunoSEQ multiplex PCR; the TCRdb copy retains only in-frame clones and omits some. For V, J and clone size, that table is used; D and trimming come from the DNA. The profile shows 150,000 to 200,000 clones, around 87% of them singletons. CDR1 and CDR2 from the germline V gene are LGHDT and YNNKEL (reference sequence). The ends were cut back, 1 base at V and 4 bases at J, with 18 bases in the middle. The CDR3 extends over 17 amino acids. Sample: peripheral blood. The sequence was collected from a woman between 18 and 30 years old who had recovered from COVID-19. The chain has TRBV3-1 (or the pseudogene TRBV3-2) and TRBJ2-3, with a weak D call TRBD2 (6 bases). The CDR3 bases are TGTGCCAGCAGCCAAGGCCCTACTAGCTTGGTCTCAGATACGCAGTATTTT. It is translated as CASSQGPTSLVSDTQYF.